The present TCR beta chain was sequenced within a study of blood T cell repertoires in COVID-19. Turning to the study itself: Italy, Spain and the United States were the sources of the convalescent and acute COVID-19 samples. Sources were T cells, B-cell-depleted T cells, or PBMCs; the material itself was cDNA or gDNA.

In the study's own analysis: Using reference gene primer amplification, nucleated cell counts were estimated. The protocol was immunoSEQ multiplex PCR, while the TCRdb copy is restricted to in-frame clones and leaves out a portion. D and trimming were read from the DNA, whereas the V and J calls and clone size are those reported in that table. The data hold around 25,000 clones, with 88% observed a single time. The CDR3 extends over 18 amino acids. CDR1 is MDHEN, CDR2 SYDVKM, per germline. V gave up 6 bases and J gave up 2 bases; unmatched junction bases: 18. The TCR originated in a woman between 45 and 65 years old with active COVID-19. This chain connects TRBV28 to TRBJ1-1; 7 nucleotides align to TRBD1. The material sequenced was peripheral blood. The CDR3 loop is CASRAPTRDSLRNTEAFF. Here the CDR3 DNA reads TGTGCCAGCAGAGCCCCCACCCGGGACAGCCTTCGCAACACTGAAGCTTTCTTT.